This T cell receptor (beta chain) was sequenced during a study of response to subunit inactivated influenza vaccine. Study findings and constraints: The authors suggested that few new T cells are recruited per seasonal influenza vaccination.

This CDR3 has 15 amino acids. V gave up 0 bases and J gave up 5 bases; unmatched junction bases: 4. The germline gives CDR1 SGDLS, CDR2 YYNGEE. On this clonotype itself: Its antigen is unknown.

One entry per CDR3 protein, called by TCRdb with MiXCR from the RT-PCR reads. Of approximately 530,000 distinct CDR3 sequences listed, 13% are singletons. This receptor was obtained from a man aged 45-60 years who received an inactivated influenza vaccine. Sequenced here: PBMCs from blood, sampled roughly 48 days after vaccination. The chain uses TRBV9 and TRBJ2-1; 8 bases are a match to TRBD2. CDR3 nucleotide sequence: TGTGCCAGCAGCGTAGTCGGGAGGGCCGACAATGAGCAGTTCTTC. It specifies CASSVVGRADNEQFF.